The present T cell receptor (beta chain) was sequenced within a study of cytomegalovirus exposure and HLA in healthy donors. Study details: Drawn from HLA-typed donors, 80 million to 100 million unique TCRs were held in an early data release. Membership in the Caucasian-associated ancestry cluster was found for around 85% of a few hundred genotyped donors.

This CDR3 contains 15 residues. V gave up 5 bases and J gave up 10 bases, with 24 bases separating them. Germline V gene sequence: CDR1 SGHRS, CDR2 YFSETQ. Amplification used 60 Vbeta primers and 13 Jbeta primers. The protocol was immunoSEQ multiplex PCR, while the TCRdb copy is restricted to in-frame clones and leaves out a portion. Of about 200,000 clones detected, about 80% appear once; the ten largest clones hold about 2.7%. Study-wide results and caveats: Immune exposure was documented only through CMV serostatus.

This clone is a singleton in its sample. The antigen remains unidentified. The chain recombines TRBV5-1 with TRBJ1-1; perhaps TRBD1 as D (6 bases). The source is a woman younger than 45 in good health and CMV-seronegative. Sequencing used PBMCs. CDR3 in DNA: TGCGCCAGCAGTCGTGAGGGTTCTGGGGGCGTCGGAGCTTTCTTT. As protein: CASSREGSGGVGAFF.